This T cell receptor beta chain was sequenced during a study of blood T cell repertoires in COVID-19. This clone was recorded at least ten times. Produced via immunoSEQ multiplex PCR; TCRdb's table is partial and in-frame only. The sample lists fewer than 300,000 clones, roughly 84% occurring once. The CDR3 spans 14 residues. Germline V gives CDR1 MNHEY, CDR2 SMNVEV (reference sequence). The V gene lost 8 bases and the J gene lost 0 bases, with 11 bases spanning the gap. The rearrangement links TRBV27 to TRBJ1-5; the D gene is possibly TRBD1 (5 bases). The sequence came from a human donor with COVID-19, enrolled during active disease. The donor label of this sample is uncertain. Sequences were obtained from peripheral blood. The DNA of the CDR3 is TGTGCCAGCCAGGACACTTATAGCAATCAGCCCCAGCATTTT. Translation gives CASQDTYSNQPQHF.